A single sample is the source of the 18 T cell receptor beta chains below, sequenced in a study of OX40 agonist ivuxolimab in advanced cancers. Assay used: immunoSEQ multiplex PCR; TCRdb lists only in-frame clones, some missing. The sample lists 7,500 to 9,500 clones, 65% to 80% occurring once. This material consisted of CD4+ or CD8+ T cells sorted from blood, taken in a trial of the OX40 agonist ivuxolimab. Receptor source: an adult with an advanced solid tumor such as melanoma, head and neck, liver or kidney cancer.

The rearrangement joins TRBV19 to TRBJ2-7, with TRBD2 matching over 9 bases. This CDR3 spans 14 amino acids. Germline assignment: CDR1 LNHDA and CDR2 SQIVND (reference sequence). V shed 5 bases and J 1 base; nucleotides not matched to a gene: 3. The CDR3 reads CASSVTSGSYEQYF. The CDR3 nucleotides read TGTGCCAGTAGTGTGACTAGCGGTTCCTACGAGCAGTACTTC.

The rearrangement uses TRBV6-8 and TRBJ1-6; TRBD1 might be the D (5 bases). CDR3 length: 13 residues. V was shortened by 5 bases and J by 11 bases, with 13 bases between the two germline ends. CDR1 and CDR2 (germline): MNHGY, SAAAGT. In DNA form, the CDR3 reads TGTGCCAGCAGTCTGGGGACCCAACCACCCCTCCACTTT. It yields the protein CASSLGTQPPLHF.

This chain uses TRBV6-1 with TRBJ2-1, with TRBD1 as a possible D gene (6 bases). V lost 7 bases, J lost 0 bases, and 10 bases lay in between. Germline loops: CDR1 MNHNS, CDR2 SASEGT. The CDR3 runs 14 residues. CDR3 residues: CASIKDSSYNEQFF. The CDR3 DNA is TGTGCCAGCATAAAGGACAGCTCCTACAATGAGCAGTTCTTC.

The chain recombines TRBV9 with TRBJ1-1; D perhaps matches TRBD1 (6 bases). The CDR3 contains 13 residues. Trimming took off 3 bases at V and 1 base at J, with 7 bases between the two ends. The germline CDR1 and CDR2 sequences are SGDLS and YYNGEE. CDR3 loop: CASSEGGNTEAFF. DNA of the CDR3: TGTGCCAGCAGCGAGGGGGGGAACACTGAAGCTTTCTTT.

This clone was detected only once. The rearrangement links TRBV4-3 to TRBJ2-7, with D perhaps assigned TRBD1 or TRBD2 (6 bases each). Trimming removed 0 bases from V and 2 bases from J, with 11 bases in between. CDR3 length equals 15 residues. Germline assignment: CDR1 LGHNA and CDR2 YSLEER. The CDR3 DNA is TGCGCCAGCAGCCAAGATCGAGGGGGGACCTACGAGCAGTACTTC. It specifies CASSQDRGGTYEQYF.

This chain uses TRBV9 with TRBJ1-5; TRBD1 might be the D (5 bases). This CDR3 spans 17 amino acids. The ends were cut back, 0 bases at V and 0 bases at J, with 13 bases in the middle. Germline CDR1 is SGDLS and CDR2 is YYNGEE. CDR3 sequence reads: CASSVAPDIYSNQPQHF. DNA for the CDR3: TGTGCCAGCAGCGTAGCTCCGGACATCTATAGCAATCAGCCCCAGCATTTT.

V gene TRBV10-3 combines with J gene TRBJ2-5; D is uncertain. The CDR3 totals 15 residues. Germline V gene data show CDR1 as ENHRY and CDR2 as SYGVKD. V was pared by 3 bases and J by 5 bases, with 16 bases between. Here the CDR3 DNA reads TGTGCCATCAGTGAAGGCCAGCAGGATGGTGAGACCCAGTACTTC. Encoded protein: CAISEGQQDGETQYF.

The rearrangement joins TRBV28 to TRBJ1-1; no reliable D call. The V gene lost 3 bases and the J gene lost 1 base, with 9 bases spanning the gap. This CDR3 is built from 14 residues. Germline V CDR1 and CDR2: MDHEN, SYDVKM. The CDR3 loop is CASSFSDPNTEAFF. DNA for the CDR3: TGTGCCAGCAGTTTTTCAGACCCGAACACTGAAGCTTTCTTT.

This chain uses TRBV19 with TRBJ1-5; TRBD1 is a possible D gene (5 bases). The V gene's germline CDR1 is LNHDA and CDR2 SQIVND (reference sequence). CDR3 length: 14 residues. With 4 bases removed from V and 3 bases from J, the gap between germline ends came to 10 bases. In DNA, the CDR3 is TGTGCCAGTAGTACCCCAGGGCCCAATCAGCCCCAGCATTTT. It codes for CASSTPGPNQPQHF.

Only a few counts were recorded for this clone. The chain employs TRBV5-1 and TRBJ2-7, with TRBD1 as a possible D gene (8 bases). V lost 10 bases, J lost 4 bases, and 15 bases lay in between. There are 12 residues in the CDR3. Germline V gene lookup returns CDR1 SGHRS and CDR2 YFSETQ. The CDR3 reads CAGGDRRYEQYF. In DNA form, the CDR3 reads TGCGCCGGGGGGGACAGGAGATACGAGCAGTACTTC.

In its sample, this clone was seen once. V gene TRBV19 combines with J gene TRBJ1-1, with 11 bases identical to TRBD1. V shed 4 bases, J shed 4 bases, and the junction held 5 bases outside the gene matches. This CDR3 contains 15 residues. Germline loops: CDR1 LNHDA, CDR2 SQIVND (reference sequence). Here the CDR3 reads CASSKPGTGGTEAFF. DNA of the CDR3: TGTGCCAGTAGTAAGCCCGGGACAGGGGGCACTGAAGCTTTCTTT.

The chain uses TRBV13 and TRBJ1-3; 7 positions agree with TRBD1. Germline trimming cut 5 bases from V and 8 bases from J; bases unmatched to any gene: 9. This CDR3 contains 14 residues. Germline V CDR1 and CDR2: PRHDT, FYEKMQ (reference sequence). In nucleotides, the CDR3 is TGTGCCAGCAGCGCCAGCGGGACAGTGGACACCATATATTTT. It encodes CASSASGTVDTIYF.

This chain uses TRBV6-6 with TRBJ1-1; the D is unclear. The V end was cut by 6 bases, the J end by 0 bases, with 5 bases between. The CDR3 covers 12 residues. The germline gives CDR1 MNHNY, CDR2 SVGAGI (reference sequence). The CDR3, as DNA: TGTGCCAGCAGAGAAATGAACACTGAAGCTTTCTTT. Protein sequence: CASREMNTEAFF.

The chain has TRBV7-8 and TRBJ1-1, with D tentatively TRBD1 (5 bases). The CDR3 loop spans 15 amino acids. Germline V gene sequence: CDR1 SGHVS, CDR2 FQNEAQ. Trimming cost V 2 bases and J 0 bases, with 10 bases left between them. The CDR3 DNA is TGTGCCAGCAGCTTACGACAGTTCATGAACACTGAAGCTTTCTTT. It translates to CASSLRQFMNTEAFF.

The rearrangement uses TRBV27 and TRBJ2-3, with D maybe TRBD2 (6 bases). The length of the CDR3 is 14 residues. The germline gives CDR1 MNHEY, CDR2 SMNVEV (reference sequence). The ends were cut back, 3 bases at V and 2 bases at J, with 9 bases in the middle. For the CDR3, the DNA is TGTGCCAGCAGTTTGGGACTCATCACAGATACGCAGTATTTT. It is translated as CASSLGLITDTQYF.

Points on this clone: A much bigger clone sits one base away, suggesting this may be a read error. Distinct nucleotide sequences in the sample also encode this CDR3. J is TRBJ1-1 and V is TRBV5-1; a possible D gene is TRBD1 (5 bases). Germline values: CDR1 SGHRS, CDR2 YFSETQ. This CDR3 spans 14 amino acids. Here the CDR3 reads CASSLEGLNTEAFF. In nucleotides, the CDR3 is TGCGCCAGCAGCTTGGAGGGGTTAAACACTGAGGCTTTCTTT. The full variable domain, in which reference TRBV5-1 and TRBJ1-1 provide the parts outside the CDR3, is KAGVTQTPRYLIKTRGQQVTLSCSPISGHRSVSWYQQTPGQGLQFLFEYFSETQRNKGNFPGRFSGRQFSNSRSEMNVSTLELGDSALYLCASSLEGLNTEAFFGQGTRLTVV.

Comments on this clone: The identical CDR3 is also encoded by other nucleotide sequences in the sample. The chain joins TRBV5-6 to TRBJ1-2, with TRBD1 as a possible D gene (5 bases). The germline gives CDR1 SGHDT, CDR2 YYEEEE. V was cut by 0 bases and J by 0 bases, with 9 bases left in between. The length of the CDR3 is 15 residues. In DNA form, the CDR3 reads TGTGCCAGCAGCTTGGGGGGCAGGACTAACTATGGCTACACCTTC. Protein product: CASSLGGRTNYGYTF.

The chain joins TRBV7-9 to TRBJ1-2; a possible D gene is TRBD1 (5 bases). V was trimmed by 5 bases and J by 0 bases, leaving 13 bases between them. The CDR3 covers 15 residues. In germline, CDR1 is SEHNR, CDR2 FQNEAQ (reference sequence). The CDR3 nucleotides are TGTGCCAGCAGCGCCTCCGGGACCCCTAACTATGGCTACACCTTC. Translating it yields CASSASGTPNYGYTF.